This passage covers 20 T cell receptor beta chains from one sample sequenced in a study of a mutant IDH1 vaccine in newly diagnosed glioma. The time point here: week 23, last vaccination. Doses consisted of 300 ug of mutant IDH1 20-mer peptide each, paired with topical imiquimod. The repertoire was sequenced with immunoSEQ multiplex PCR; TCRdb's copy has only in-frame clones and lacks some. This repertoire shows around 40,000 clones, 65% to 80% found once; its top ten account for approximately 5.8%. Their cognate antigens are unknown. The sample in question was PBMCs, obtained from a glioma patient whose treatment included an IDH1 peptide vaccine. The receptors were sampled from a man in his forties or fifties with glioma.

The J gene is TRBJ2-7, the V gene TRBV4-2; TRBD1 aligns across 7 bases. The CDR3 runs 15 residues. Germline assignment: CDR1 LGHNA and CDR2 YNFKEQ. The V gene end was trimmed by 2 bases and the J gene end by 4 bases; junction bases not matched to a gene: 8. This chain's CDR3 is CASSQRPSGGYEQYF. In nucleotides, the CDR3 is TGTGCCAGCAGCCAAAGGCCGTCAGGGGGATACGAGCAGTACTTC.

On this clone: One end of the junction does not line up with germline, which may come from a read error. The chain joins TRBV7-7 to TRBJ2-1; either TRBD1 or TRBD2 may fit D (6 bases each). The germline V gene has CDR1 SSHAT and CDR2 FNYEAQ (reference sequence). CDR3 length: 15 amino acids. CDR3 region: CASSLGGGGNNEQFF. The CDR3 bases are TGTGCTAGCAGCTTAGGAGGAGGGGGGAACAATGAGCAGTTCTTC. The full variable domain, with the rest looked up from reference TRBV7-7 and TRBJ2-1, is GAGVSQSPRYKVTKRGQDVTLRCDPISSHATLYWYQQALGQGPEFLTYFNYEAQPDKSGLPSDRFSAERPEGSISTLTIQRTEQRDSAMYRCASSLGGGGNNEQFFGPGTRLTVL.

V gene TRBV5-4 combines with J gene TRBJ1-1, with D uncertain. The V end lost 0 bases, the J end lost 0 bases, and 12 bases lay between the germline ends. CDR3 length equals 16 residues. CDR1 and CDR2 from the germline V gene are SGHNT and YYREEE (reference sequence). As DNA, the CDR3 is TGTGCCAGCAGCTTGGTTGGAAAAACGATGAACACTGAAGCTTTCTTT. The encoded protein is CASSLVGKTMNTEAFF.

The chain combines TRBV7-2 with TRBJ1-1, with a possible D match to TRBD1 (5 bases). The V gene lost 1 base and the J gene lost 1 base, with 10 bases spanning the gap. CDR1 and CDR2 from the germline V gene are SGHTA and FQGNSA. This CDR3 contains 15 residues. The CDR3 here is CASSLGWGSNTEAFF. CDR3 sequence (DNA): TGTGCCAGCAGCTTAGGCTGGGGGTCGAACACTGAAGCTTTCTTT.

The genes are TRBV7-2 and TRBJ2-7; 8 nucleotides match TRBD1. Germline trimming cut 5 bases from V and 3 bases from J; bases unmatched to any gene: 9. This CDR3 is built from 15 residues. CDR1 and CDR2 (germline): SGHTA, FQGNSA. CDR3 sequence: CASSPPGGRYYEQYF. CDR3 coding DNA: TGTGCCAGCAGCCCCCCAGGGGGCCGGTACTACGAGCAGTACTTC.

J is TRBJ2-5 and V is TRBV5-1, with D tentatively TRBD1 or TRBD2 (5 bases each). Germline CDR1 SGHRS, CDR2 YFSETQ. V gave up 6 bases and J gave up 3 bases, with 18 bases separating them. This CDR3 is built from 15 residues. This chain's CDR3 is CASTIQGTNEETQYF. CDR3 nucleotides: TGCGCCAGCACGATTCAAGGGACGAATGAAGAGACCCAGTACTTC.

V usage is TRBV5-4 and J usage is TRBJ1-1; possible D gene TRBD1, 6 bases. This CDR3 spans 14 amino acids. In germline, CDR1 is SGHNT, CDR2 YYREEE (reference sequence). V was pared by 4 bases and J by 0 bases, with 10 bases between. DNA for the CDR3: TGTGCCAGCAGCGCGGACAGCTTGAACACTGAAGCTTTCTTT. This translates into CASSADSLNTEAFF.

In DNA, the CDR3 is TGTGCCTGGACTACAGGGAATAACGCCTACGAGCAGTACTTC. Translating it yields CAWTTGNNAYEQYF. This chain uses TRBV30 with TRBJ2-7; a weak D match, TRBD1 (6 bases). Trimming pared 4 bases from V and 2 bases from J, leaving 15 bases between. Germline V gene data show CDR1 as GTSNPN and CDR2 as SVGIG (reference sequence). There are 14 residues in the CDR3.

This clone was counted between two and nine times. This chain joins TRBV7-2 and TRBJ1-1; D perhaps matches TRBD1 (6 bases). The CDR3 is 14 residues long. V was shortened by 5 bases and J by 1 base, with 11 bases between the two germline ends. In germline, CDR1 is SGHTA, CDR2 FQGNSA. CDR3 protein: CASSQATGNTEAFF. The DNA of the CDR3 is TGTGCCAGCAGCCAAGCGACAGGGAACACTGAAGCTTTCTTT.

This clone has a handful of counts. The genes are TRBV21-1 and TRBJ2-2. TRBV21-1 is a listed pseudogene. The CDR3 loop spans 13 amino acids. The chain's CDR3 is CAIVGEPNGELFF. CDR3 coding DNA: TGTGCCATTGTGGGGGAGCCCAACGGGGAGCTGTTTTTT.

The chain combines TRBV5-6 with TRBJ1-5; tentative D call: TRBD1 (5 bases). Deletions cut 2 bases from V and 2 bases from J, with 14 bases between. This CDR3 is 16 amino acids long. Germline CDR1 reads SGHDT; CDR2 reads YYEEEE. This chain's CDR3 is CASSLAGYAGNQPQHF. In nucleotides, the CDR3 is TGTGCCAGCAGCTTAGCAGGGTACGCGGGCAATCAGCCCCAGCATTTT.

CDR3 coding DNA: TGCGCCAGCAGCCAAGATTCGAGGAATAGCTATGGCTACACCTTC. Its translation is CASSQDSRNSYGYTF. The rearrangement joins TRBV4-3 to TRBJ1-2; D remains ambiguous. The V and J ends lost 0 bases and 4 bases respectively, with 12 bases between them. There are 15 residues in the CDR3. Per the germline V gene, CDR1 is LGHNA and CDR2 is YSLEER.

The chain links TRBV5-6 to TRBJ1-1, with TRBD1 as a possible D gene (5 bases). The V end was cut by 0 bases, the J end by 5 bases, with 11 bases between. The germline CDR1 and CDR2 sequences are SGHDT and YYEEEE. The CDR3 covers 14 residues. The CDR3, as DNA: TGTGCCAGCAGCTTGGGGCAGGGAGGAACTGAAGCTTTCTTT. Its protein product is CASSLGQGGTEAFF.

The V call is TRBV9, the J call TRBJ2-2; D is perhaps TRBD1 (6 bases). The ends were cut back, 6 bases at V and 7 bases at J, with 13 bases in the middle. Germline CDR1 reads SGDLS; CDR2 reads YYNGEE. The CDR3 consists of 13 residues. The CDR3 region has the DNA TGTGCCAGCACCTACAGGGTTGACGGGGAGCTGTTTTTT. It yields the protein CASTYRVDGELFF.

The chain couples TRBV21-1 to TRBJ1-2; TRBD1, the D gene given by the table, was not confirmed from the DNA. TRBV21-1 counts as a pseudogene. The CDR3 runs 17 residues. This CDR3 is CASSKVGPQGSSYGYTF. CDR3 bases: TGTGCCAGCAGCAAAGTAGGGCCGCAGGGGTCCTCATATGGCTACACCTTC.

This chain connects TRBV30 to TRBJ2-5; TRBD2 is a possible D gene (5 bases). CDR1 and CDR2 from the germline V gene are GTSNPN and SVGIG (reference sequence). The CDR3 is 13 amino acids. V was cut by 3 bases and J by 1 base, with 9 bases left in between. CDR3 coding DNA: TGTGCCTGGAGGCGGAGCGGCCAAGAGACCCAGTACTTC. It translates to CAWRRSGQETQYF. Supplemented by reference TRBV30 and TRBJ2-5, the full variable domain reads SQTIHQWPATLVQPVGSPLSLECTVEGTSNPNLYWYRQAAGRGLQLLFYSVGIGQISSEVPQNLSASRPQDRQFILSSKKLLLSDSGFYLCAWRRSGQETQYFGPGTRLLVL.

The chain carries TRBV29-1 and TRBJ2-7; D gene unclear. Germline lookup yields CDR1 SQVTM and CDR2 ANQGSEA. V dropped 1 base and J dropped 2 bases, with 6 bases sitting between them. The CDR3 runs to 12 residues. CDR3 residues: CSVEGGTYEQYF. The CDR3 nucleotides read TGCAGCGTTGAAGGGGGAACCTACGAGCAGTACTTC.

The chain recombines TRBV9 with TRBJ1-4; D is unclear. V lost 0 bases and J lost 6, with 12 bases in between. In germline, CDR1 is SGDLS, CDR2 YYNGEE. The length of the CDR3 is 15 residues. The DNA of the CDR3 is TGTGCCAGCAGCGTAGCCCCTGGGTATGATGAAAAACTGTTTTTT. This encodes CASSVAPGYDEKLFF.

The chain is built from TRBV19 and TRBJ1-1, with a possible D match to TRBD1 (5 bases). This CDR3 spans 15 amino acids. With 3 bases removed from V and 3 bases from J, the gap between germline ends came to 14 bases. Germline CDR1 LNHDA, CDR2 SQIVND (reference sequence). CDR3 residues: CASSMGGVGYTEAFF. CDR3 nucleotide sequence: TGTGCCAGTAGTATGGGGGGGGTCGGATACACTGAAGCTTTCTTT.

This clone was counted once. The CDR3 loop reads CASSLAPGQDYNQPQHF. CDR3 coding DNA: TGTGCCAGCAGCTTGGCGCCGGGACAGGATTACAATCAGCCCCAGCATTTT. This sequence joins TRBV5-5 and TRBJ1-5; 8 nucleotides align to TRBD1. The CDR3 consists of 17 residues. CDR1 SGHKS and CDR2 YYEKEE come from the germline V gene (reference sequence). The trim removed 0 bases at V and 3 bases at J, leaving 8 bases unmatched.